One sample yielded the 32 T cell receptor beta chains listed below, sequenced in a study of blood T cell repertoires in COVID-19. Sequencing used immunoSEQ multiplex PCR; TCRdb keeps in-frame clones, though not all of them. The data contain fewer than 400,000 clones, under 90% of them singletons. Sequenced: peripheral blood. The receptors come from a woman in her twenties or thirties with COVID-19, enrolled during active disease.

This rearrangement joins TRBV28 to TRBJ1-4, with 10 positions matching TRBD1. Per the germline V gene, CDR1 is MDHEN and CDR2 is SYDVKM. This CDR3 comprises 16 residues. Trimming took 5 bases from V and 2 from J; bases not matched to a gene: 5. DNA for the CDR3: TGTGCCAGCAGTCCGGGACAGGGGTTGACTAATGAAAAACTGTTTTTT. Translated, it gives CASSPGQGLTNEKLFF. Full variable domain (remainder filled in from reference TRBV28 and TRBJ1-4): DVKVTQSSRYLVKRTGEKVFLECVQDMDHENMFWYRQDPGLGLRLIYFSYDVKMKEKGDIPEGYSVSREKKERFSLILESASTNQTSMYLCASSPGQGLTNEKLFFGSGTQLSVL.

The chain is built from TRBV5-4 and TRBJ1-6, with 7 nucleotides matching TRBD1. Trimming removed 4 bases from V and 9 bases from J; junction bases left unmatched: 13. This CDR3 region has 16 residues. Germline CDR1 SGHNT, CDR2 YYREEE (reference sequence). CDR3: CASSEGRQGVTSPLHF. CDR3 in DNA: TGTGCCAGCAGCGAAGGAAGACAGGGAGTCACTTCACCCCTCCACTTT.

This clone turned up a few times. The chain uses TRBV15 and TRBJ1-5; 7 nucleotides line up with TRBD1. The CDR3 contains 14 residues. From germline, CDR1 is LNHNV and CDR2 YYDKDF (reference sequence). The J segment lost 6 bases and the V segment lost 6 bases, leaving 8 bases of the junction unmatched. This CDR3 reads CATRRLGGSQPQHF. DNA of the CDR3: TGTGCCACCAGAAGGTTAGGGGGCAGTCAGCCCCAGCATTTT.

This clone was recorded at least ten times. The same CDR3 can be traced to other DNA sequences in this sample. The rearrangement uses TRBV7-9 and TRBJ1-1, with D tentatively TRBD1 (5 bases). This CDR3 spans 13 amino acids. Germline lookup yields CDR1 SEHNR and CDR2 FQNEAQ (reference sequence). Trimming removed 5 bases at V and 0 bases at J, with 7 bases between. The CDR3 reads CASSLDMNTEAFF. The CDR3 bases are TGTGCCAGCAGCCTGGACATGAACACTGAAGCTTTCTTT.

This clone has just one count. This rearrangement joins TRBV3-1 (or the pseudogene TRBV3-2) to TRBJ1-6, with D possibly TRBD1 on 6 matching bases. Germline CDR1 reads LGHDT; CDR2 reads YNNKEL (reference sequence). Trimming took 3 bases from V and 8 from J, leaving 17 bases between them. The CDR3 contains 16 residues. The chain's CDR3 is CASSHGPQGNYSPLHF. In DNA form, the CDR3 reads TGTGCCAGCAGCCACGGGCCACAGGGAAATTATTCACCCCTCCACTTT.

The gene calls are TRBV3-1 (or the pseudogene TRBV3-2) and TRBJ2-2, with 10 nucleotides matching TRBD2. The V segment lost 3 bases and the J segment 12 bases; nucleotides outside the gene matches: 25. Germline lookup yields CDR1 LGHDT and CDR2 YNNKEL (reference sequence). CDR3 length: 20 residues. CDR3 amino acids: CASSHRGSGGARSKSSKLFF. CDR3 nucleotides: TGTGCCAGCAGCCACCGTGGGAGCGGGGGGGCCCGGTCCAAGTCGTCGAAGCTGTTTTTT.

This chain connects TRBV5-4 to TRBJ2-3; D is possibly TRBD2 (6 bases). Germline CDR1 is SGHNT and CDR2 is YYREEE (reference sequence). The CDR3 covers 15 residues. V was trimmed by 3 bases and J by 4 bases, leaving 15 bases between them. The CDR3 spells CASSSKTTRPDTQYF. DNA for the CDR3: TGTGCCAGCAGCTCCAAAACGACTAGACCAGATACGCAGTATTTT.

This clone was seen more than once but under ten times. This CDR3 is CASGPEMNTEAFF. CDR3 coding DNA: TGTGCTAGTGGGCCTGAGATGAACACTGAAGCTTTCTTT. The chain has TRBV12-5 and TRBJ1-1; D gene uncertain. The V gene's germline CDR1 is LGHNT and CDR2 FRNRAP. The CDR3 consists of 13 residues. V lost 6 bases and J 0 bases, leaving 8 bases between the germline ends.

V and J are TRBV19 and TRBJ2-4; tentatively, D is TRBD1 (6 bases). CDR1 is LNHDA and CDR2 is SQIVND in the germline V gene (reference sequence). With 3 bases removed from V and 0 bases from J, the gap between germline ends came to 15 bases. This CDR3 spans 17 amino acids. The CDR3 loop reads CASSISGTSLAKNIQYF. The CDR3 coding sequence is TGTGCCAGTAGTATTTCCGGGACATCTCTAGCCAAAAACATTCAGTACTTC.

The J gene is TRBJ2-2, the V gene TRBV5-1, with TRBD1 matching 8 bases. In germline, CDR1 is SGHRS, CDR2 YFSETQ. The CDR3 sequence is 14 residues long. The ends lost 4 bases at V and 7 bases at J; junction bases unmatched: 6. Here the CDR3 reads CASSPGQGDGELFF. CDR3 coding DNA: TGCGCCAGCAGCCCCGGACAGGGAGACGGGGAGCTGTTTTTT.

The chain is built from TRBV4-1 and TRBJ1-2, with 9 bases identical to TRBD1. Germline trimming cut 4 bases from V and 5 bases from J; bases unmatched to any gene: 8. The CDR3 contains 15 residues. Germline V gene sequence: CDR1 MGHRA, CDR2 YSYEKL. CDR3: CASSLVQGAGYGYTF. For the CDR3, the DNA is TGCGCCAGCAGCCTCGTACAGGGGGCGGGGTATGGCTACACCTTC.

This chain links TRBV4-1 with TRBJ2-1; 12 bases line up with TRBD2. The CDR3 is 16 residues long. V was clipped by 0 bases and J by 7 bases; unmatched bases: 4. Germline lookup yields CDR1 MGHRA and CDR2 YSYEKL. CDR3 protein: CASSQEGLAGLNEQFF. The CDR3 bases are TGCGCCAGCAGCCAAGAAGGACTAGCGGGGTTGAATGAGCAGTTCTTC.

This clone appeared once. DNA for the CDR3: TGCGCCAGCAGCCAACACGGGGTCGGGGGTCAGCCCCAGCATTTT. Protein: CASSQHGVGGQPQHF. The chain recombines TRBV4-1 with TRBJ1-5, with D perhaps TRBD1 (5 bases). Germline V lookup: CDR1 MGHRA, CDR2 YSYEKL. V lost 2 bases to trimming and J lost 6 bases, with 14 bases between them. The CDR3 totals 15 residues.

The chain couples TRBV29-1 to TRBJ2-1; 8 bases line up with TRBD1. Germline V gives CDR1 SQVTM, CDR2 ANQGSEA. Trimming took 5 bases from V and 8 from J; bases not matched to a gene: 17. This CDR3 region has 16 residues. DNA of the CDR3: TGCAGCGTTCGTGGCCTCCAAGACGGACAGGGATATGAGCAGTTCTTC. Its translation is CSVRGLQDGQGYEQFF.

The V gene is TRBV10-3, the J gene TRBJ1-1, with 7 positions matching TRBD1. V lost 11 bases, J lost 7 bases, and 13 bases stayed unmatched. The CDR3 loop spans 13 amino acids. The germline V gene has CDR1 ENHRY and CDR2 SYGVKD. The CDR3 is CAARDRDSFEAFF. CDR3 coding DNA: TGTGCCGCCCGGGACAGAGACTCTTTTGAAGCTTTCTTT.

V and J are TRBV2 and TRBJ2-3; no reliable D call. With 1 base removed from V and 0 bases from J, the gap between germline ends came to 14 bases. Looked up from germline, CDR1 is SNHLY and CDR2 is FYNNEI. This CDR3 region has 17 residues. CDR3: CASSEVTIQSSTDTQYF. The DNA of the CDR3 is TGTGCCAGCAGTGAAGTCACCATACAGAGTAGCACAGATACGCAGTATTTT. The full variable domain, rest sourced from reference TRBV2 and TRBJ2-3, is EPEVTQTPSHQVTQMGQEVILRCVPISNHLYFYWYRQILGQKVEFLVSFYNNEISEKSEIFDDQFSVERPDGSNFTLKIRSTKLEDSAMYFCASSEVTIQSSTDTQYFGPGTRLTVL.

V usage is TRBV28 and J usage is TRBJ2-3; a weak D match, TRBD2 (6 bases). V dropped 3 bases and J dropped 0 bases, with 37 bases sitting between them. The germline V gene encodes CDR1 MDHEN and CDR2 SYDVKM. This CDR3 has 24 amino acids. CDR3 bases: TGTGCCAGCAGTTTCCTGACCCGACTAGATTCTACCCGAGGAGGAAAATCTAGCACAGATACGCAGTATTTT. Translating it yields CASSFLTRLDSTRGGKSSTDTQYF. Full variable domain (rest looked up from reference TRBV28 and TRBJ2-3): DVKVTQSSRYLVKRTGEKVFLECVQDMDHENMFWYRQDPGLGLRLIYFSYDVKMKEKGDIPEGYSVSREKKERFSLILESASTNQTSMYLCASSFLTRLDSTRGGKSSTDTQYFGPGTRLTVL.

The chain joins TRBV20-1 to TRBJ1-2, with D unclear. Looked up from germline, CDR1 is DFQATT and CDR2 is SNEGSKA (reference sequence). The CDR3 has 11 amino acids. Trimming took 4 bases from V and 3 from J, leaving 6 bases between them. The CDR3 DNA sequence: TGCAGTGCTACAGGTTACTATGGCTACACCTTC. It specifies CSATGYYGYTF.

This clone was observed a few times. V usage is TRBV2 and J usage is TRBJ2-1, with D tentatively TRBD2 (6 bases). The CDR3 has 11 amino acids. The germline CDR1 and CDR2 sequences are SNHLY and FYNNEI. The V and J ends lost 7 bases and 15 bases respectively, with 16 bases between them. The CDR3 spells CASMTRVIAFF. The DNA of the CDR3 is TGTGCCAGCATGACTAGGGTAATTGCGTTCTTC.

The gene calls are TRBV4-1 and TRBJ1-2, with TRBD1 matching 8 bases. The germline V gene encodes CDR1 MGHRA and CDR2 YSYEKL. The CDR3 is 14 residues long. With V trimmed by 1 base and J by 8 bases, 6 bases remained unmatched. CDR3 region: CASSQAQGAWGYTF. CDR3 nucleotides: TGCGCCAGCAGCCAAGCCCAGGGGGCCTGGGGCTACACCTTC.

This chain connects TRBV6-5 to TRBJ1-6; a weak D match, TRBD1 (6 bases). Trimming shortened V by 7 bases and J by 4 bases, and 14 bases separated the two germline ends. CDR1 is MNHEY, CDR2 SVGAGI, per germline. The CDR3 contains 15 residues. CDR3 in amino acids: CASTSGQSYNSPLHF. Here the CDR3 DNA reads TGTGCCAGCACCAGTGGACAGTCTTATAATTCACCCCTCCACTTT.

J is TRBJ1-3 and V is TRBV6-5; D call uncertain. Germline V gives CDR1 MNHEY, CDR2 SVGAGI. Trimming cost V 7 bases and J 2 bases, with 12 bases left between them. The CDR3 length is 14 residues. The chain's CDR3 is CASIPGGAGNTIYF. In nucleotides, the CDR3 is TGTGCCAGCATCCCTGGCGGGGCTGGAAACACCATATATTTT.

The genes are TRBV5-5 and TRBJ1-4; 10 nucleotides line up with TRBD1. Trimming took 4 bases from V and 3 from J; bases not matched to a gene: 3. Germline loops: CDR1 SGHKS, CDR2 YYEKEE (reference sequence). The CDR3 consists of 15 residues. The CDR3 spells CASSGTGASNEKLFF. CDR3 DNA: TGTGCCAGCAGCGGGACAGGGGCTTCTAATGAAAAACTGTTTTTT. The full variable domain, with the rest looked up from reference TRBV5-5 and TRBJ1-4, is DAGVTQSPTHLIKTRGQQVTLRCSPISGHKSVSWYQQVLGQGPQFIFQYYEKEERGRGNFPDRFSARQFPNYSSELNVNALLLGDSALYLCASSGTGASNEKLFFGSGTQLSVL.

The chain joins TRBV19 to TRBJ2-7, with D tentatively TRBD2 (5 bases). The CDR3 is made up of 13 amino acids. Trimming took off 3 bases at V and 3 bases at J, with 9 bases between the two ends. Germline V gene sequence: CDR1 LNHDA, CDR2 SQIVND (reference sequence). CDR3 residues: CASSINRDYEQYF. CDR3 in DNA: TGTGCCAGTAGTATCAACCGGGACTACGAGCAGTACTTC.

This clone came up once. The chain employs TRBV9 and TRBJ2-3, with D uncertain. There are 13 residues in the CDR3. V gave up 3 bases and J gave up 1 base, with 6 bases separating them. Per the germline V gene, CDR1 is SGDLS and CDR2 is YYNGEE. This CDR3 is CASSGLRTDTQYF. The CDR3 coding sequence is TGTGCCAGCAGCGGGCTGCGCACAGATACGCAGTATTTT.

The genes are TRBV19 and TRBJ1-4, with a tentative D call TRBD1 (6 bases). From germline, CDR1 is LNHDA and CDR2 SQIVND (reference sequence). Trimming took off 6 bases at V and 6 bases at J, with 20 bases between the two ends. CDR3 length: 16 residues. The CDR3 region has the DNA TGTGCCAGTAGCTGGGGGGCCGGGGGGCATTATGAAAAACTGTTTTTT. Its translation is CASSWGAGGHYEKLFF.

The chain uses TRBV6-5 and TRBJ1-6; D perhaps matches TRBD1 (6 bases). With 3 bases removed from V and 7 bases from J, the gap between germline ends came to 13 bases. Per germline, CDR1 MNHEY and CDR2 SVGAGI. This CDR3 has 15 amino acids. The CDR3 loop is CASSYQGPSNSPLHF. CDR3 coding DNA: TGTGCCAGCAGTTATCAGGGGCCTTCAAATTCACCCCTCCACTTT.

This chain joins TRBV7-8 and TRBJ2-5, with D unresolved. There are 15 residues in the CDR3. The V gene lost 2 bases and the J gene lost 1 base, with 11 bases spanning the gap. CDR1 and CDR2 from the germline V gene are SGHVS and FQNEAQ. Here the CDR3 reads CASSLPSRLQETQYF. CDR3 in DNA: TGTGCCAGCAGCTTACCGTCCCGACTCCAAGAGACCCAGTACTTC.

This clone has just a few counts. The genes are TRBV6-6 and TRBJ1-5, with TRBD1 identical over 12 bases. There are 15 residues in the CDR3. V lost 6 bases to trimming and J lost 7 bases; unmatched junction nucleotides: 7. Germline-derived CDR1 and CDR2 are MNHNY and SVGAGI (reference sequence). The CDR3 loop reads CASRSGQGAGQPQHF. The CDR3, as DNA: TGTGCCAGCAGATCGGGACAGGGGGCAGGGCAGCCCCAGCATTTT.

The chain joins TRBV11-2 to TRBJ2-7, with TRBD2 identical over 9 bases. The CDR3 runs 11 residues. J was trimmed by 6 bases and V by 8 bases; bases with no gene match: 2. In germline, CDR1 is SGHAT, CDR2 FQNNGV. The CDR3 loop is CASRRGGEQYF. The CDR3 region has the DNA TGTGCCAGCCGGCGGGGGGGCGAGCAGTACTTC.

This chain connects TRBV4-2 to TRBJ1-2; TRBD1 aligns across 8 bases. V shed 1 base, J shed 6 bases, and the junction held 7 bases outside the gene matches. Germline V lookup: CDR1 LGHNA, CDR2 YNFKEQ. The CDR3 has 15 amino acids. The CDR3 region is CASSQAQGEADGYTF. CDR3 DNA sequence: TGTGCCAGCAGCCAAGCACAGGGGGAAGCGGATGGCTACACCTTC.

The gene calls are TRBV19 and TRBJ1-5, with TRBD1 matching over 9 bases. The CDR3 extends over 16 amino acids. CDR1 is LNHDA, CDR2 SQIVND, per germline (reference sequence). The trim removed 5 bases at V and 4 bases at J, leaving 9 bases unmatched. The CDR3 reads CASSYRRTGDNQPQHF. The CDR3 region has the DNA TGTGCCAGTAGTTACCGCCGGACAGGGGATAATCAGCCCCAGCATTTT.